The TCR beta chain described here comes from a study of T cell changes during pregnancy in multiple sclerosis. The protocol was immunoSEQ multiplex PCR, while the TCRdb copy is restricted to in-frame clones and leaves out a portion. The sample has 45,000 to 75,000 clones, 90% to 95% seen once. Trimming removed 2 bases at V and 3 bases at J, with 5 bases between. The CDR3 is made up of 11 amino acids. Germline V lookup: CDR1 SQVTM, CDR2 ANQGSEA. This TCR derives from a female donor with multiple sclerosis, enrolled in a pregnancy study. Sequencing was performed on peripheral blood, taken in the first trimester of pregnancy. The gene calls are TRBV29-1 and TRBJ2-7; D is uncertain. The CDR3 DNA follows: TGCAGCGTTGAAAACAGCTACGAGCAGTACTTC. As protein: CSVENSYEQYF.